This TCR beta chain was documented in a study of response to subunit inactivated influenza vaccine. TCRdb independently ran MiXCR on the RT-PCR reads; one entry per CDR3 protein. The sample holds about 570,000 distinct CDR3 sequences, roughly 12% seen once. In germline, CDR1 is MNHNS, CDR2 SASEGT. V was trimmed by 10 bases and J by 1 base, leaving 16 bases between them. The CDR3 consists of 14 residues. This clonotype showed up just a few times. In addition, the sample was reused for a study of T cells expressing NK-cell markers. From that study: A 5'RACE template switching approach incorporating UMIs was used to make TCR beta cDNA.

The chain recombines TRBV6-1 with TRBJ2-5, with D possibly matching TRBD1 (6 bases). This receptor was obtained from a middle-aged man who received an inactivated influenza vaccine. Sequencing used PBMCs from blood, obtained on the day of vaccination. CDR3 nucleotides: TGTGCCACAACTTCCCGGGACACCCAAGAGACCCAGTACTTC. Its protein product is CATTSRDTQETQYF.